The 30 T cell receptor beta chains in this list originate from one sample, sequenced in a study of cytomegalovirus exposure and HLA in healthy donors. The protocol was immunoSEQ multiplex PCR, while the TCRdb copy is restricted to in-frame clones and leaves out a portion. The table lists 90,000 or so clones, 96% of them singletons. Specimen: PBMCs. Receptors were obtained from a man between 18 and 29 years old in good health and CMV-seronegative.

The chain is built from TRBV28 and TRBJ2-1; 9 nucleotides align to TRBD2. Germline-derived CDR1 and CDR2 are MDHEN and SYDVKM. With 6 bases clipped from V and 6 bases from J, the junction kept 6 bases outside the gene matches. The length of the CDR3 is 14 residues. The chain's CDR3 is CASSGWTSVNEQFF. CDR3 DNA: TGTGCCAGCAGCGGATGGACTAGCGTCAATGAGCAGTTCTTC. Full variable domain (rest looked up from reference TRBV28 and TRBJ2-1): DVKVTQSSRYLVKRTGEKVFLECVQDMDHENMFWYRQDPGLGLRLIYFSYDVKMKEKGDIPEGYSVSREKKERFSLILESASTNQTSMYLCASSGWTSVNEQFFGPGTRLTVL.

The rearrangement joins TRBV27 to TRBJ1-4; the match to TRBD1 covers 7 bases. Germline-derived CDR1 and CDR2 are MNHEY and SMNVEV (reference sequence). V dropped 7 bases and J dropped 6; count of bases not matched to a gene: 5. The CDR3 runs to 13 residues. The CDR3 nucleotides read TGTGCCAGCAAACGACAGGGTTATGAAAAACTGTTTTTT. It encodes CASKRQGYEKLFF.

This clone has just a few counts. The chain links TRBV15 to TRBJ1-1, with 11 bases lining up with TRBD1. The CDR3 is 17 residues long. Trimming at V came to 0 bases and at J to 5 bases, leaving 8 bases not matched to a gene. Germline values: CDR1 LNHNV, CDR2 YYDKDF (reference sequence). Written as DNA, the CDR3 is TGTGCCACCAGCAGAGAGGGGACAGGGGGTTTGAGGACTGAAGCTTTCTTT. It codes for CATSREGTGGLRTEAFF.

This rearrangement joins TRBV7-2 to TRBJ2-1; D is possibly TRBD1 (6 bases). CDR1 SGHTA and CDR2 FQGNSA come from the germline V gene. This CDR3 region has 15 residues. V shed 2 bases and J shed 6 bases, with 14 bases lying between them. The CDR3 spells CASSLSAGVINEQFF. The DNA for the CDR3 is TGTGCCAGCAGCTTATCGGCAGGGGTTATCAATGAGCAGTTCTTC.

The rearrangement uses TRBV19 and TRBJ1-5; no reliable D call. The V gene's germline CDR1 is LNHDA and CDR2 SQIVND (reference sequence). The V end was cut by 3 bases, the J end by 3 bases, with 9 bases between. The CDR3 is 14 residues long. The CDR3 DNA is TGTGCCAGTAGTATTGGCTCTTCCAATCAGCCCCAGCATTTT. It encodes CASSIGSSNQPQHF.

The chain employs TRBV6-9 and TRBJ1-3, with 7 positions matching TRBD1. The junction had 19 bases not matched to a gene; V was cut back by 6 bases and J by 2 bases. Germline V gene data show CDR1 as MNHGY and CDR2 as SVAAGI. The CDR3 loop spans 19 amino acids. The CDR3 DNA reads as TGTGCCAGCAGACGGGCAGGGGGTTGTATACCACGGGCTGGAAACACCATATATTTT. Amino acid sequence: CASRRAGGCIPRAGNTIYF.

CDR3 loop: CASSQTGVNTGELFF. The CDR3 bases are TGTGCCAGCAGCCAGACAGGGGTAAACACCGGGGAGCTGTTTTTT. This sequence joins TRBV7-3 and TRBJ2-2; 8 nucleotides line up with TRBD1. CDR1 SGHTA and CDR2 FQGTGA come from the germline V gene. The CDR3 has 15 residues. V lost 5 bases to trimming and J lost 2 bases; unmatched junction nucleotides: 4. Full variable domain (rest looked up from reference TRBV7-3 and TRBJ2-2): GAGVSQTPSNKVTEKGKYVELRCDPISGHTALYWYRQSLGQGPEFLIYFQGTGAADDSGLPNDRFFAVRPEGSVSTLKIQRTERGDSAVYLCASSQTGVNTGELFFGEGSRLTVL.

The chain carries TRBV10-1 and TRBJ1-1, with D tentatively TRBD1 (5 bases). The V gene's germline CDR1 is WNHNN and CDR2 SYGVQD (reference sequence). V lost 5 bases to trimming and J lost 2 bases, with 9 bases between them. This CDR3 is built from 13 residues. CDR3 in amino acids: CASSLQVNTEAFF. The CDR3 DNA follows: TGCGCCAGCAGTCTACAGGTAAACACTGAAGCTTTCTTT.

The rearrangement uses TRBV5-8 and TRBJ2-1; 12 positions agree with TRBD2. The CDR3 has 16 amino acids. CDR1 SGHTS and CDR2 YDEGEE come from the germline V gene. Losses at the gene ends were 4 bases for V and 4 bases for J; bases not matched to a gene: 6. Here the CDR3 reads CASSESSGRVYNEQFF. CDR3 coding DNA: TGTGCCAGCAGCGAGTCTAGCGGGAGGGTTTACAATGAGCAGTTCTTC. The full variable domain, in which reference TRBV5-8 and TRBJ2-1 provide the parts outside the CDR3, is EAGVTQSPTHLIKTRGQQATLRCSPISGHTSVYWYQQALGLGLQFLLWYDEGEERNRGNFPPRFSGRQFPNYSSELNVNALELEDSALYLCASSESSGRVYNEQFFGPGTRLTVL.

V gene TRBV19 combines with J gene TRBJ2-2; TRBD1 agrees at 8 bases. Germline V gives CDR1 LNHDA, CDR2 SQIVND (reference sequence). With 11 bases clipped from V and 1 base from J, the junction kept 15 bases outside the gene matches. The CDR3 consists of 17 residues. The CDR3 region is CASRSQGALRNTGELFF. CDR3 sequence (DNA): TGTGCCTCCCGATCGCAGGGGGCCCTTAGGAACACCGGGGAGCTGTTTTTT.

The V and J genes are TRBV23-1 and TRBJ2-7; TRBD2 is a possible D gene (5 bases). TRBV23-1 belongs to the ORF category, with a function that is uncertain. The CDR3 has 15 amino acids. Trimming pared 9 bases from V and 3 bases from J, leaving 21 bases between. CDR3 sequence (DNA): TGCGCCAGTCCATGGGCCGGGGAGAAAGACTACGAGCAGTACTTC. Amino acids: CASPWAGEKDYEQYF.

The DNA for the CDR3 is TGTGCCAGCAGCTTAGGTGGGCTTGGTGGCTACACCTTC. This gives the protein CASSLGGLGGYTF. The chain carries TRBV7-3 and TRBJ1-2; D is ambiguous. Looked up from germline, CDR1 is SGHTA and CDR2 is FQGTGA. V lost 2 bases and J lost 7, with 11 bases in between. The CDR3 loop spans 13 amino acids.

This clone was observed a few times. The V and J genes are TRBV15 and TRBJ1-5, with TRBD1 as a possible D gene (6 bases). The CDR3 loop spans 15 amino acids. Germline CDR1 is LNHNV and CDR2 is YYDKDF (reference sequence). Trimming cost V 0 bases and J 4 bases, with 10 bases left between them. The CDR3 region is CATSRERTANQPQHF. The DNA of the CDR3 is TGTGCCACCAGCAGAGAAAGGACAGCTAATCAGCCCCAGCATTTT. The full variable domain, its missing parts supplied by reference TRBV15 and TRBJ1-5, is DAMVIQNPRYQVTQFGKPVTLSCSQTLNHNVMYWYQQKSSQAPKLLFHYYDKDFNNEADTPDNFQSRRPNTSFCFLDIRSPGLGDTAMYLCATSRERTANQPQHFGDGTRLSIL.

The chain joins TRBV9 to TRBJ1-2, with 9 nucleotides matching TRBD1. Germline V gene data show CDR1 as SGDLS and CDR2 as YYNGEE. The V and J ends lost 2 bases and 6 bases, in that order; junction bases with no gene match: 5. The CDR3 covers 14 residues. This CDR3 reads CASSVDWTGDGYTF. CDR3 DNA: TGTGCCAGCAGCGTGGACTGGACAGGGGATGGCTACACCTTC.

The chain has TRBV7-2 and TRBJ1-4, with D perhaps TRBD1 (5 bases). Germline-derived CDR1 and CDR2 are SGHTA and FQGNSA. Trimming stripped 4 bases from V and 0 bases from J, with 12 bases between. The CDR3 totals 16 residues. CDR3 sequence: CASSSARQSTNEKLFF. CDR3 DNA: TGTGCCAGCAGCTCCGCGAGACAGTCAACTAATGAAAAACTGTTTTTT.

This chain connects TRBV5-6 to TRBJ2-4; TRBD2 is a possible D gene (5 bases). Trimming stripped 0 bases from V and 6 bases from J, with 16 bases between. The CDR3 extends over 16 amino acids. From germline, CDR1 is SGHDT and CDR2 YYEEEE. The CDR3 region is CASSLALESGLNIQYF. CDR3 nucleotide sequence: TGTGCCAGCAGCTTGGCCCTCGAGAGCGGCCTAAACATTCAGTACTTC.

The J gene is TRBJ2-1, the V gene TRBV5-6; perhaps TRBD1 as D (6 bases). The V gene's germline CDR1 is SGHDT and CDR2 YYEEEE. Trimming stripped 1 base from V and 0 bases from J, with 11 bases between. The CDR3 totals 16 residues. DNA of the CDR3: TGTGCCAGCAGCTTGCCGACAGGATTCTCCTACAATGAGCAGTTCTTC. Translated, it gives CASSLPTGFSYNEQFF.

The CDR3 DNA sequence: TGTGCCAGCAGCCCCCGGGCAGGGAGGACTGAAGCTTTCTTT. It codes for CASSPRAGRTEAFF. This chain uses TRBV13 with TRBJ1-1; tentative D call: TRBD1 (5 bases). Germline V lookup: CDR1 PRHDT, CDR2 FYEKMQ (reference sequence). The CDR3 runs to 14 residues. V lost 5 bases and J lost 5, with 15 bases in between.

CDR3 nucleotides: TGCGCCAGCAGCGCGGGGCGGGGGGGAGAGACCCAGTACTTC. It translates to CASSAGRGGETQYF. V is TRBV5-1 and J is TRBJ2-5; 9 bases align to TRBD2. Losses at the gene ends were 4 bases for V and 4 bases for J; bases not matched to a gene: 5. The CDR3 is made up of 14 amino acids. Germline lookup yields CDR1 SGHRS and CDR2 YFSETQ.

This sequence joins TRBV6-1 and TRBJ2-7, with D tentatively TRBD2 (5 bases). The CDR3 spans 12 residues. V dropped 7 bases and J dropped 4 bases, with 11 bases sitting between them. Germline-derived CDR1 and CDR2 are MNHNS and SASEGT. In DNA, the CDR3 is TGTGCCAGCATGGACTTCTTTTACGAGCAGTACGTC. It translates to CASMDFFYEQYV.

The chain couples TRBV27 to TRBJ2-7; 7 nucleotides line up with TRBD1. The germline V gene encodes CDR1 MNHEY and CDR2 SMNVEV (reference sequence). Trimming cost V 4 bases and J 4 bases; bases outside gene matches: 10. The CDR3 covers 15 residues. CDR3 DNA: TGTGCCAGCAGTTCCCGCCAGAAGGGGGCTTACGAGCAGTACGTC. Its protein is CASSSRQKGAYEQYV.

This chain links TRBV18 with TRBJ2-3, with 8 bases aligning to TRBD1. Germline CDR1 is KGHSH and CDR2 is LQKENI. The junction had 7 bases not matched to a gene; V was cut back by 0 bases and J by 5 bases. This CDR3 is built from 16 residues. The CDR3 is CASSPPWQGAKDTQYF. CDR3 sequence (DNA): TGTGCCAGCTCACCACCGTGGCAGGGGGCAAAAGATACGCAGTATTTT.

The rearrangement uses TRBV27 and TRBJ1-1, with D perhaps matching TRBD1 (6 bases). CDR1 is MNHEY, CDR2 SMNVEV, per germline (reference sequence). The CDR3 loop spans 14 amino acids. The germline V and J ends were trimmed by 6 bases and 0 bases, with 11 bases remaining between them. CDR3 sequence (DNA): TGTGCCAGCAGCCCGGGACAAATGAACACTGAAGCTTTCTTT. Amino acids: CASSPGQMNTEAFF.

The chain carries TRBV27 and TRBJ2-7, with 10 bases fitting TRBD1. Looked up from germline, CDR1 is MNHEY and CDR2 is SMNVEV (reference sequence). With V trimmed by 6 bases and J by 2 bases, 13 bases remained unmatched. The CDR3 totals 17 residues. This chain's CDR3 is CASRRNSGTGETYEQYF. The CDR3 DNA reads as TGTGCCAGCAGACGGAACTCCGGGACAGGGGAAACCTACGAGCAGTACTTC.

The chain has TRBV28 and TRBJ2-5; TRBD2 matches at 10 bases. The CDR3 has 17 residues. Germline CDR1 reads MDHEN; CDR2 reads SYDVKM. The V segment lost 4 bases and the J segment 1 base; nucleotides outside the gene matches: 9. The CDR3 sequence is CASSSQQREGPQETQYF. CDR3 DNA sequence: TGTGCCAGCAGTTCCCAGCAGCGGGAGGGCCCCCAAGAGACCCAGTACTTC.

V gene TRBV5-1 combines with J gene TRBJ1-1; TRBD1 agrees at 7 bases. Germline CDR1 reads SGHRS; CDR2 reads YFSETQ. The V and J ends lost 5 bases and 2 bases, in that order; junction bases with no gene match: 6. The CDR3 sequence is 14 residues long. The CDR3 loop is CASSRIGGNTEAFF. In DNA, the CDR3 is TGCGCCAGCAGTAGGATAGGGGGCAACACTGAAGCTTTCTTT.

This chain joins TRBV30 and TRBJ1-5; TRBD1 is a possible D gene (6 bases). The germline V and J ends were trimmed by 1 base and 6 bases, with 13 bases remaining between them. From germline, CDR1 is GTSNPN and CDR2 SVGIG (reference sequence). This CDR3 region has 14 residues. This CDR3 reads CAWSGGQEAQPQHF. In nucleotides, the CDR3 is TGTGCCTGGAGTGGGGGGCAGGAGGCTCAGCCCCAGCATTTT. Complete variable domain (other parts from reference TRBV30 and TRBJ1-5): SQTIHQWPATLVQPVGSPLSLECTVEGTSNPNLYWYRQAAGRGLQLLFYSVGIGQISSEVPQNLSASRPQDRQFILSSKKLLLSDSGFYLCAWSGGQEAQPQHFGDGTRLSIL.

CDR3 protein: CASSTDRTEAFF. The CDR3 DNA reads as TGTGCCAGTAGTACAGACAGAACTGAAGCTTTCTTT. The chain has TRBV19 and TRBJ1-1; D might be TRBD1 (5 bases). The CDR3 is 12 residues long. Germline V gene sequence: CDR1 LNHDA, CDR2 SQIVND (reference sequence). V gave up 4 bases and J gave up 5 bases, with 8 bases separating them.

The chain links TRBV11-3 to TRBJ1-1; no firm D call. This CDR3 comprises 15 residues. Trimming removed 5 bases at V and 0 bases at J, with 13 bases between. Germline V gene lookup returns CDR1 SGHNT and CDR2 YENEEA. In DNA, the CDR3 is TGTGCCAGCAGCACACGACTCGGGGTGAACACTGAAGCTTTCTTT. Translated, it gives CASSTRLGVNTEAFF.

The chain carries TRBV7-8 and TRBJ2-1; tentative D call: TRBD2 (5 bases). CDR3 size: 12 residues. From germline, CDR1 is SGHVS and CDR2 FQNEAQ. Trimming took off 0 bases at V and 10 bases at J, with 7 bases between the two ends. The CDR3 is CASSLAAGEQFF. CDR3 in DNA: TGTGCCAGCAGCTTAGCCGCGGGCGAGCAGTTCTTC.